The 20 T cell receptor beta chains presented below share a single source sample, sequenced in a study of T cells after yellow fever vaccination. MiXCR, applied by TCRdb to the 5' RACE reads, yields one record per CDR3 protein. The profile covers approximately 450,000 distinct CDR3 sequences, with approximately 18% appearing a single time and roughly a sixth taken by the ten largest. This specimen was PBMCs, taken before the yellow fever booster vaccination. These receptors originate from a man between 18 and 29 years old who received the YFV17D yellow fever vaccine.

In its sample, this clonotype was seen a few times. CDR3: CSVEDPEANYGYTF. Here the CDR3 DNA reads TGCAGCGTTGAAGACCCGGAAGCTAACTATGGCTACACCTTC. This sequence joins TRBV29-1 and TRBJ1-2, with no clear D. CDR1 is SQVTM, CDR2 ANQGSEA, per germline. The CDR3 totals 14 residues. The V and J ends lost 0 bases and 0 bases respectively, with 8 bases between them.

This clonotype was found a few times. The chain has TRBV5-1 and TRBJ1-4; no reliable D call. CDR3 length: 14 residues. Germline V gives CDR1 SGHRS, CDR2 YFSETQ. Trimming left V 1 base short and J 7 bases short, with 11 bases between. Here the CDR3 DNA reads TGCGCCAGCAGCTTGCAGAGGACGTCTGAAAAACTGTTTTTT. It translates to CASSLQRTSEKLFF.

Only a few counts were recorded for this clonotype. This chain joins TRBV6-2 or TRBV6-3 and TRBJ1-1; unclear D gene. Germline values: CDR1 MNHEY, CDR2 SVGEGT. This CDR3 is 12 amino acids long. Trimming removed 8 bases from V and 4 bases from J, with 11 bases in between. The CDR3 sequence: CASLRSSTEAFF. CDR3 DNA sequence: TGTGCCAGCCTGAGGAGTAGCACTGAAGCTTTCTTT.

This clonotype showed up just a few times. V gene TRBV6-5 combines with J gene TRBJ2-6; D is undetermined. This CDR3 is 15 amino acids long. The germline CDR1 and CDR2 sequences are MNHEY and SVGAGI. Trimming removed 0 bases at V and 4 bases at J, with 7 bases between. Here the CDR3 DNA reads TGTGCCAGCAGTTACTCGGGGTTAGGGGCCAACGTCCTGACTTTC. Its translation: CASSYSGLGANVLTF.

This chain joins TRBV7-8 and TRBJ2-1, with D hard to call. The V end was cut by 5 bases, the J end by 10 bases, with 12 bases between. The CDR3 runs to 12 residues. CDR1 is SGHVS, CDR2 FQNEAQ, per germline. CDR3 nucleotides: TGTGCCAGCAGCCCGCGACAACCGGAGCAGTTCTTC. Protein product: CASSPRQPEQFF.

V and J are TRBV27 and TRBJ2-3; tentative D call: TRBD1 (6 bases). The V and J ends lost 3 bases and 4 bases respectively, with 14 bases between them. Per germline, CDR1 MNHEY and CDR2 SMNVEV (reference sequence). The CDR3 covers 15 residues. CDR3 nucleotides: TGTGCCAGCAGTTTTCGAGGGGGTTTTTCAGATACGCAGTATTTT. Encoded protein: CASSFRGGFSDTQYF.

The chain carries TRBV4-3 and TRBJ1-4; possibly TRBD1 for D (5 bases). This CDR3 has 15 residues. From germline, CDR1 is LGHNA and CDR2 YSLEER. With 3 bases removed from V and 4 bases from J, the gap between germline ends came to 12 bases. CDR3 residues: CASSHFSDNNEKLFF. The CDR3 bases are TGCGCCAGCAGCCACTTCTCGGACAATAATGAAAAACTGTTTTTT.

This sequence joins TRBV6-2 or TRBV6-3 and TRBJ2-5; 7 positions match TRBD1. The V segment lost 8 bases and the J segment 1 base; nucleotides outside the gene matches: 1. The CDR3 length is 12 residues. The germline CDR1 and CDR2 sequences are MNHEY and SVGEGT. For the CDR3, the DNA is TGTGCCAGCGGGACAGTCCAAGAGACCCAGTACTTC. This encodes CASGTVQETQYF.

The chain links TRBV7-9 to TRBJ2-5; TRBD2 matches at 15 bases. Trimming cost V 10 bases and J 5 bases; bases outside gene matches: 8. The CDR3 has 15 residues. Germline V gene sequence: CDR1 SEHNR, CDR2 FQNEAQ (reference sequence). The CDR3 is CATGLAGGPRETQYF. CDR3 DNA sequence: TGTGCCACCGGACTAGCGGGGGGGCCGAGGGAGACCCAGTACTTC. Full variable domain (missing parts from reference TRBV7-9 and TRBJ2-5): DTGVSQNPRHKITKRGQNVTFRCDPISEHNRLYWYRQTLGQGPEFLTYFQNEAQLEKSRLLSDRFSAERPKGSFSTLEIQRTEQGDSAMYLCATGLAGGPRETQYFGPGTRLLVL.

In its sample, this clonotype was seen a few times. V and J are TRBV5-1 and TRBJ1-2, with D unresolved. V lost 0 bases and J 0 bases, leaving 9 bases between the germline ends. This CDR3 contains 15 residues. Per germline, CDR1 SGHRS and CDR2 YFSETQ. In DNA, the CDR3 is TGCGCCAGCAGCTTGGGGGAGGTTTCTAACTATGGCTACACCTTC. Encoded protein: CASSLGEVSNYGYTF.

V gene TRBV4-2 combines with J gene TRBJ2-3; 7 bases are a match to TRBD2. CDR1 and CDR2 (germline): LGHNA, YNFKEQ. The CDR3 has 18 amino acids. Trimming cost V 5 bases and J 3 bases; bases outside gene matches: 17. The CDR3 coding sequence is TGTGCCAGCAGCGAACGACTCGGGAGCGGGGACGCGACAGATACGCAGTATTTT. Its protein is CASSERLGSGDATDTQYF.

V and J are TRBV14 and TRBJ1-2; tentative D call: TRBD1 (5 bases). This CDR3 is 15 amino acids long. In germline, CDR1 is SGHDN, CDR2 FVKESK. The V end was cut by 1 base, the J end by 2 bases, with 11 bases between. The CDR3 DNA sequence: TGTGCCAGCAGCCAAGTAACAGGATGGAACTATGGCTACACCTTC. This gives the protein CASSQVTGWNYGYTF. Full variable domain (missing parts from reference TRBV14 and TRBJ1-2): EAGVTQFPSHSVIEKGQTVTLRCDPISGHDNLYWYRRVMGKEIKFLLHFVKESKQDESGMPNNRFLAERTGGTYSTLKVQPAELEDSGVYFCASSQVTGWNYGYTFGSGTRLTVV.

This clonotype was counted between two and nine times. The rearrangement uses TRBV5-5 and TRBJ2-4; 7 bases align to TRBD1. J was trimmed by 7 bases and V by 4 bases; bases with no gene match: 8. CDR1 and CDR2 (germline): SGHKS, YYEKEE (reference sequence). CDR3 size: 14 residues. The CDR3 coding sequence is TGTGCCAGCAGCCGACGACAGGGTCCGAACATTCAGTACTTC. Translated, it gives CASSRRQGPNIQYF.

This clonotype came up a few times. J is TRBJ2-1 and V is TRBV20-1; 7 bases are shared with TRBD2. Germline CDR1 is DFQATT and CDR2 is SNEGSKA (reference sequence). The CDR3 has 14 amino acids. J was trimmed by 7 bases and V by 6 bases; bases with no gene match: 12. The CDR3 coding sequence is TGCAGTGCAGACGGGCGGGGAGGGCGTAATGAGCAGTTCTTC. Translated, it gives CSADGRGGRNEQFF.

The rearrangement joins TRBV19 to TRBJ1-2; maybe TRBD1 (5 bases). Germline V gene data show CDR1 as LNHDA and CDR2 as SQIVND (reference sequence). The CDR3 length is 13 residues. Trimming cost V 7 bases and J 2 bases, with 11 bases left between them. CDR3 sequence: CASKGWENYGYTF. Written as DNA, the CDR3 is TGTGCCAGTAAGGGGTGGGAGAACTATGGCTACACCTTC.

In this sample, this clonotype turned up a few times. The rearrangement uses TRBV5-5 and TRBJ1-6, with D hard to call. The CDR3 runs to 13 residues. The V end was cut by 3 bases, the J end by 11 bases, with 12 bases between. CDR1 is SGHKS, CDR2 YYEKEE, per germline (reference sequence). In nucleotides, the CDR3 is TGTGCCAGCAGCTCCCAGGTCTCGGCACCCCTCCACTTT. It yields the protein CASSSQVSAPLHF. The full variable domain, with the rest looked up from reference TRBV5-5 and TRBJ1-6, is DAGVTQSPTHLIKTRGQQVTLRCSPISGHKSVSWYQQVLGQGPQFIFQYYEKEERGRGNFPDRFSARQFPNYSSELNVNALLLGDSALYLCASSSQVSAPLHFGNGTRLTVT.

In this sample, this clonotype turned up a few times. The chain joins TRBV6-6 to TRBJ1-2; D ambiguous. Germline values: CDR1 MNHNY, CDR2 SVGAGI (reference sequence). V dropped 2 bases and J dropped 6 bases, with 7 bases sitting between them. CDR3 size: 12 residues. The CDR3 is CASSYAFDGYTF. The CDR3 region has the DNA TGTGCCAGCAGTTACGCTTTCGATGGCTACACCTTC.

The chain carries TRBV7-2 and TRBJ1-5; TRBD1 might be the D (5 bases). V lost 0 bases and J lost 7, with 10 bases in between. The V gene's germline CDR1 is SGHTA and CDR2 FQGNSA. The CDR3 consists of 14 residues. The CDR3 protein is CASSLAQRDQPQHF. For the CDR3, the DNA is TGTGCCAGCAGCTTAGCCCAACGGGACCAGCCCCAGCATTTT.

This chain uses TRBV20-1 with TRBJ1-5; D unclear. This CDR3 comprises 14 residues. Looked up from germline, CDR1 is DFQATT and CDR2 is SNEGSKA (reference sequence). V shed 7 bases and J shed 2 bases, with 15 bases lying between them. This chain's CDR3 is CSVSRYSGNQPQHF. CDR3 sequence (DNA): TGCAGTGTCAGCAGGTATTCAGGCAATCAGCCCCAGCATTTT.

The chain uses TRBV10-3 and TRBJ1-3, with TRBD1 matching 10 bases. Germline V gives CDR1 ENHRY, CDR2 SYGVKD. The CDR3 covers 13 residues. Germline trimming cut 8 bases from V and 5 bases from J; bases unmatched to any gene: 3. The DNA of the CDR3 is TGTGCCATCGGACAGGGGGATAGAAACACCATATATTTT. Protein product: CAIGQGDRNTIYF.